These 18 T cell receptor beta chains came from one sample sequenced in a study of T cell repertoires in cytomegalovirus infection. For these receptors, no antigen is known. MiXCR, run by TCRdb on the reads, gives a single entry per CDR3 protein. The profile shows fewer than 1,000,000 distinct CDR3 sequences, roughly 31% of them singletons. The sequenced sample was cultured CD8+ T cells from PBMCs, obtained from culture after CMV antigen stimulation. These receptors were collected from a human donor in good health (CMV status not recorded). Some clones in this sample may be carry-over from other donors' samples.

In its sample, this clonotype was seen a few times. The chain employs TRBV12-3 or TRBV12-4 and TRBJ2-2; D is possibly TRBD2 (5 bases). V was shortened by 7 bases and J by 6 bases, with 15 bases between the two germline ends. The length of the CDR3 is 14 residues. The CDR3 DNA sequence: TGTGCCAGCACTACCGGGCCGGGGTCCGGGGAGCTGTTTTTT. Residues: CASTTGPGSGELFF.

This sequence joins TRBV27 and TRBJ2-5; no definite D call. The CDR3 loop spans 13 amino acids. The V gene's germline CDR1 is MNHEY and CDR2 SMNVEV (reference sequence). Trimming stripped 6 bases from V and 5 bases from J, with 13 bases between. For the CDR3, the DNA is TGTGCCAGCAGGTCCCCAGGTAGCGAGACCCAGTACTTC. Translation: CASRSPGSETQYF.

A few counts support this clonotype. The gene calls are TRBV27 and TRBJ1-2; a weak D match, TRBD1 (5 bases). From germline, CDR1 is MNHEY and CDR2 SMNVEV (reference sequence). Trimming left V 4 bases short and J 3 bases short, with 21 bases between. The CDR3 sequence is 17 residues long. The CDR3 protein is CASSSTPRGPAYYGYTF. In DNA, the CDR3 is TGTGCCAGCAGTTCGACCCCGCGGGGCCCAGCCTACTATGGCTACACCTTC.

In this sample, this clonotype turned up a few times. The chain combines TRBV6-5 with TRBJ2-7; TRBD1 agrees at 10 bases. The CDR3 is 12 residues long. Germline CDR1 MNHEY, CDR2 SVGAGI. Unmatched junction bases numbered 3, after V lost 5 bases and J lost 8 bases. The CDR3 bases are TGTGCCAGCAGTACGACAGGGGGCAAGCAGTACGTC. Translated: CASSTTGGKQYV.

The genes are TRBV20-1 and TRBJ1-5, with 8 bases matching TRBD1. Germline V gene lookup returns CDR1 DFQATT and CDR2 SNEGSKA (reference sequence). With V trimmed by 0 bases and J by 5 bases, 9 bases remained unmatched. The length of the CDR3 is 16 residues. The CDR3 DNA reads TGCAGTGCTAGAGAGGTAGGGCAGGGGGCATATCAGCCCCAGCATTTT. Translated: CSAREVGQGAYQPQHF.

V and J are TRBV4-3 and TRBJ1-3, with D maybe TRBD1 (5 bases). V was clipped by 0 bases and J by 0 bases, with 9 bases between them. CDR3 length equals 16 residues. CDR1 and CDR2 from the germline V gene are LGHNA and YSLEER. The CDR3 region has the DNA TGCGCCAGCAGCCAAGATATGAGGGGCTCTGGAAACACCATATATTTT. This sequence encodes CASSQDMRGSGNTIYF.

V and J are TRBV9 and TRBJ2-5; D perhaps matches TRBD1 (6 bases). Germline V gene data show CDR1 as SGDLS and CDR2 as YYNGEE. V gave up 4 bases and J gave up 0 bases, with 16 bases separating them. CDR3 length equals 16 residues. CDR3 coding DNA: TGTGCCAGCAGCACCCGGACAGATGCGTACCAAGAGACCCAGTACTTC. Translating it yields CASSTRTDAYQETQYF.

J is TRBJ2-7 and V is TRBV11-3, with a possible D match to TRBD2 (6 bases). CDR3 length: 13 amino acids. V lost 2 bases and J 5 bases, leaving 10 bases between the germline ends. Germline values: CDR1 SGHNT, CDR2 YENEEA. The CDR3 nucleotides read TGTGCCAGCAGCTTATGGGGGGAGAACGAGCAGTACTTC. The encoded protein is CASSLWGENEQYF.

V is TRBV7-3 and J is TRBJ2-1; TRBD2 matches at 7 bases. CDR3 length: 14 residues. V lost 3 bases, J lost 10 bases, and 9 bases stayed unmatched. CDR1 is SGHTA and CDR2 is FQGTGA in the germline V gene. The CDR3 loop is CASSFSGGPREQFF. The CDR3 bases are TGTGCCAGCAGCTTTTCGGGGGGACCAAGGGAGCAGTTCTTC.

Many counts were recorded for this clonotype. The CDR3 nucleotides are TGTGCCAGCAGCTTTGATTACAATGAGCAGTTCTTC. Its translation is CASSFDYNEQFF. The rearrangement joins TRBV7-6 to TRBJ2-1, with unresolved D. The V gene's germline CDR1 is SGHVS and CDR2 FNYEAQ. V dropped 3 bases and J dropped 4 bases, with 4 bases sitting between them. The CDR3 extends over 12 amino acids.

In nucleotides, the CDR3 is TGTGCCAGCAGTTCCCAGTACCCCGGGGGAGAGACCCAGTACTTC. Translated, it gives CASSSQYPGGETQYF. The chain employs TRBV27 and TRBJ2-5, with D perhaps TRBD2 (6 bases). Looked up from germline, CDR1 is MNHEY and CDR2 is SMNVEV (reference sequence). Trimming removed 4 bases from V and 4 bases from J, with 16 bases in between. The CDR3 is 15 amino acids.

V and J are TRBV13 and TRBJ2-5; D unresolved. Trimming stripped 4 bases from V and 5 bases from J, with 11 bases between. In germline, CDR1 is PRHDT, CDR2 FYEKMQ (reference sequence). CDR3 length: 13 residues. Here the CDR3 DNA reads TGTGCCAGCAGCTCGACTCTCGGGGAGACCCAGTACTTC. This encodes CASSSTLGETQYF.

This clonotype has a count of ten or more. V and J are TRBV7-6 and TRBJ2-1, with TRBD2 matching 9 bases. The length of the CDR3 is 17 residues. J gave up 3 bases and V 1 base, and 7 bases lay outside the gene matches. The germline V gene has CDR1 SGHVS and CDR2 FNYEAQ. CDR3 residues: CASSLEIAGANYNEQFF. For the CDR3, the DNA is TGTGCCAGCAGCTTAGAAATAGCGGGGGCGAACTACAATGAGCAGTTCTTC.

In its sample, this clonotype was seen many times. The chain carries TRBV7-6 and TRBJ2-3, with 15 nucleotides matching TRBD2. The CDR3 covers 18 residues. Germline CDR1 and CDR2: SGHVS and FNYEAQ. Unmatched junction bases numbered 10, after V lost 5 bases and J lost 4 bases. The CDR3 DNA reads as TGTGCCAGCAGCGCCCCGGGACTAGCGGGGGGTAGACCAGATACGCAGTATTTT. Translating it yields CASSAPGLAGGRPDTQYF.

For this clonotype: One end of the junction fails to match germline, which may point to a read error. This chain connects TRBV12-3 or TRBV12-4 to TRBJ2-1; D is possibly TRBD1 (5 bases). The CDR3 is 16 residues long. The chain's CDR3 is CANSLPQGQRRNEQFF. The CDR3, as DNA: TGTGCCAACAGTTTACCCCAGGGTCAGAGGCGCAATGAGCAGTTCTTC.

This clonotype was observed at least ten times. Compared with germline, one end of the junction differs, possibly owing to a read error. The rearrangement links TRBV7-7 to TRBJ2-1; 13 bases are shared with TRBD2. Germline assignment: CDR1 SSHAT and CDR2 FNYEAQ (reference sequence). The CDR3 sequence is 17 residues long. In DNA, the CDR3 is TGTGCTAGCAGCTTAGGGAGACTAGCGGGGGGATTCAATGAGCAGTTCTTC. This sequence encodes CASSLGRLAGGFNEQFF.

This rearrangement joins TRBV27 to TRBJ1-5, with D possibly matching TRBD1 (6 bases). The CDR3 runs to 14 residues. Germline CDR1 MNHEY, CDR2 SMNVEV (reference sequence). V lost 9 bases and J 1 base, leaving 13 bases between the germline ends. As DNA, the CDR3 is TGTGCCAGTATGGACCAGGGGAGCAATCAGCCCCAGCATTTT. It translates to CASMDQGSNQPQHF.

This clonotype was counted only a few times. The chain joins TRBV18 to TRBJ2-1, with a tentative D call TRBD1 (6 bases). The CDR3 is 15 residues long. Germline CDR1 is KGHSH and CDR2 is LQKENI. V lost 3 bases and J 5 bases, leaving 14 bases between the germline ends. CDR3 loop: CASSPPDSSNNEQFF. The CDR3 nucleotides read TGTGCCAGCTCACCTCCGGACAGTTCGAACAATGAGCAGTTCTTC.